The rows below give T cell receptor beta chains drawn from one sample of a study of shared clonotypes between healthy human individuals. Clones were read by immunoSEQ multiplex PCR, and TCRdb kept only the in-frame ones, dropping some. The sample lists millions of clones; over 85% were seen once. The specimen was naive CD4+ T cells sorted from blood. The source of these receptors is a man younger than 30 in good health. The CDR3 runs from the conserved cysteine through the conserved F or W. The order of the fields is V gene, D gene, J gene, clone size, CDR3 DNA, CDR3 protein. The D gene is left open where the match is weak. Size values are once, few and many counts, or a class for expanded clones, and some rows have none.

TRBV7-9	NA	TRBJ1-2	NA	TGTGCCAGCAGCCCAGACGGGAACTATGGCTACACCTTC	CASSPDGNYGYTF
TRBV4-2	NA	TRBJ2-3	once	TGTGCCAGCAGCCAAGACAGACAGAACACAGATACGCAGTATTTT	CASSQDRQNTDTQYF
TRBV30	TRBD1	TRBJ1-5	NA	TGTGCCTGGAGGGGACAGGGTCAGCCCCAGCATTTT	CAWRGQGQPQHF
TRBV6-5	NA	TRBJ1-2	NA	TGTGCCAGCAGCAAAGACAGCACCTATGGCTACACCTTC	CASSKDSTYGYTF
TRBV30	TRBD1	TRBJ2-2	NA	TGTGCCTGGCAGGGGGCGGCCGGGGAGCTGTTTTTT	CAWQGAAGELFF
TRBV5-8	NA	TRBJ2-2	NA	TGTGCCAGCAGACCGGGACAAAACACCGGGGAGCTGTTTTTT	CASRPGQNTGELFF
TRBV27	TRBD1	TRBJ2-7	NA	TGTGCCAGCAGTTACCGGGACAGGGGACCTTACGAGCAGTACTTC	CASSYRDRGPYEQYF
TRBV6-5	NA	TRBJ2-1	once	TGTGCCAGCAGACGGAACCCGTCCAATGAGCAGTTCTTC	CASRRNPSNEQFF
TRBV2	NA	TRBJ2-7	NA	TGTGCCAGCAGTGACCGATACGAGCAGTACTTC	CASSDRYEQYF
TRBV7-9	NA	TRBJ1-5	NA	TGTGCCAGCAGCTTAGGGGCTGGACAGCCCCAGCATTTT	CASSLGAGQPQHF
TRBV18	NA	TRBJ2-5	NA	TGTGCCAGCTCACCCTCCCACCCCACGAGGGAGACCCAGTACTTC	CASSPSHPTRETQYF
TRBV27	NA	TRBJ2-3	NA	TGTGCCAGCAGTTTATTCGGGGAGCATACGCAGTATTTT	CASSLFGEHTQYF
TRBV20-1	NA	TRBJ1-4	NA	TGCAGTGCTACGGCTGAAAAACTGTTTTTT	CSATAEKLFF
TRBV6-6	TRBD2	TRBJ2-4	NA	TGTGCCAGCAGTTACTCGGGGGACTACAAAAACATTCAGTACTTC	CASSYSGDYKNIQYF
TRBV6-1	NA	TRBJ2-7	NA	TGTGCCAGCAGAACCGGGACGGCAGCTTTTTACGAGCAGTACTTC	CASRTGTAAFYEQYF
TRBV30	NA	TRBJ1-3	NA	TGTGCCTGGAGTGGAGGGCCTGGAAACACCATATATTTT	CAWSGGPGNTIYF
TRBV6-1	NA	TRBJ1-5	NA	TGTGCCAGCAGTGAAGCCAGGGTTCAGCCCCAGCATTTT	CASSEARVQPQHF
TRBV5-1	TRBD1	TRBJ1-4	NA	TGCGCCAGCAGCTCAAATACAGGGGGCATGGGTGAAAAACTGTTTTTT	CASSSNTGGMGEKLFF
TRBV5-4	TRBD2	TRBJ2-1	NA	TGTGCCAGCAGCTCTTGGACTAGCGGCGATCCCAGCTCCTACAATGAGCAGTTCTTC	CASSSWTSGDPSSYNEQFF
TRBV27	TRBD1	TRBJ1-4	NA	TGTGCCAGCAGTTTATCGAGGCCAGGGGGTAATGAAAAACTGTTTTTT	CASSLSRPGGNEKLFF
TRBV6-6	TRBD1	TRBJ1-5	few	TGTGCCAGCAGTTACGGGACAGGGAGGAGCAATCAGCCCCAGCATTTT	CASSYGTGRSNQPQHF
TRBV5-1	NA	TRBJ1-1	NA	TGCGCCAGCAGCCGCAATGAAGCTACTGAAGCTTTCTTT	CASSRNEATEAFF
TRBV10-3	TRBD2	TRBJ2-7	NA	TGTGCCATCACCGACGGACTAGCAGCCTACGAGCAGTACTTC	CAITDGLAAYEQYF
TRBV5-1	NA	TRBJ1-1	NA	TGCGCCAGCAGCTTGCTGGTGAACACTGAAGCTTTCTTT	CASSLLVNTEAFF
TRBV5-1	TRBD1	TRBJ1-3	NA	TGCGCCAGCAGCTTTACCGGACAGGGGGGAAACACCATATATTTT	CASSFTGQGGNTIYF
TRBV6-6	NA	TRBJ1-6	NA	TGTGCCAGCAAGAGGGACGGACCCCTCCACTTT	CASKRDGPLHF
TRBV5-6	TRBD1	TRBJ2-5	NA	TGTGCCAGCAGCTTGGTGACGGTCGGGACAGAACACTTC	CASSLVTVGTEHF
TRBV29-1	NA	TRBJ2-1	NA	TGCAGCGTTGAAGAGGGCAGGGCTAGTCAGTTCTTC	CSVEEGRASQFF
TRBV18	NA	TRBJ1-4	NA	TGTGCCAGCTCGTCTGATGCTAATGAAAAACTGTTTTTT	CASSSDANEKLFF
TRBV5-8	TRBD1	TRBJ2-2	NA	TGTGCCAGCAGCTTCGGGACAGGGGGCGGCGGGGAGCTGTTTTTT	CASSFGTGGGGELFF